The next 13 T cell receptor beta chains were all read from a single sample in a study of T cell repertoires in cytomegalovirus infection. These TCRs are of unknown antigen specificity. Using its own MiXCR run on the reads, TCRdb lists one record per CDR3 protein. The top ten clones hold around 74% of a sample with roughly 100,000 distinct CDR3 sequences, around 40% of them seen once. This specimen was CD8+ T cells from cultured PBMCs, taken from culture after CMV antigen stimulation. These receptors were taken from a human donor in good health (CMV status not recorded). Some clones in this sample may be carry-over from other donors' samples.

The chain carries TRBV12-3 or TRBV12-4 and TRBJ2-1; a possible D gene is TRBD1 (6 bases). This CDR3 region has 14 residues. V lost 0 bases, J lost 5 bases, and 8 bases lay in between. The CDR3 loop reads CASSLANRDNEQFF. In DNA form, the CDR3 reads TGTGCCAGCAGTTTAGCGAACAGGGACAATGAGCAGTTCTTC.

V gene TRBV24-1 combines with J gene TRBJ2-5; D gene ambiguous. The germline CDR1 and CDR2 sequences are KGHDR and SFDVKD. CDR3 length: 14 amino acids. V gave up 4 bases and J gave up 3 bases, with 11 bases separating them. The CDR3 DNA reads as TGTGCCACCAGTGACAACCTTAGGGAAGAGACCCAGTACTTC. This translates into CATSDNLREETQYF.

This chain connects TRBV7-4 to TRBJ2-3; 9 nucleotides align to TRBD1. Germline V gives CDR1 SGHVT, CDR2 SQSDAQ. With 3 bases clipped from V and 11 bases from J, the junction kept 9 bases outside the gene matches. The CDR3 has 14 residues. The CDR3 bases are TGTGCCAGCAGCTTCGGGACAGGGTCTATCTGGCAGTATTTT. It specifies CASSFGTGSIWQYF.

This chain joins TRBV6-2 or TRBV6-3 and TRBJ2-3, with 7 bases aligning to TRBD1. Germline V gives CDR1 MNHEY, CDR2 SVGEGT. CDR3 length: 18 residues. The V gene end was trimmed by 2 bases and the J gene end by 0 bases; junction bases not matched to a gene: 11. The CDR3 region has the DNA TGTGCCAGCAGTTACGATAGGACAGGCAGTTGGAGCACAGATACGCAGTATTTT. It is translated as CASSYDRTGSWSTDTQYF.

The chain carries TRBV27 and TRBJ2-4; D might be TRBD1 or TRBD2, each matching 5 bases. Trimming took off 2 bases at V and 2 bases at J, with 10 bases between the two ends. The CDR3 spans 15 residues. From germline, CDR1 is MNHEY and CDR2 SMNVEV (reference sequence). In DNA, the CDR3 is TGTGCCAGCAGTTTAGCCCGGGGACCCAAAAACATTCAGTACTTC. It encodes CASSLARGPKNIQYF.

The chain uses TRBV2 and TRBJ1-1; D remains ambiguous. Trimming took 7 bases from V and 0 from J, leaving 12 bases between them. The CDR3 is 14 amino acids. The germline V gene has CDR1 SNHLY and CDR2 FYNNEI. DNA for the CDR3: TGTGCCAGCACTCTCGTTGGGGTGAACACTGAAGCTTTCTTT. Residues: CASTLVGVNTEAFF.

This chain links TRBV7-9 with TRBJ1-1, with 7 bases aligning to TRBD1. The CDR3 consists of 15 residues. Germline V gives CDR1 SEHNR, CDR2 FQNEAQ (reference sequence). With V trimmed by 1 base and J by 3 bases, 5 bases remained unmatched. DNA for the CDR3: TGTGCCAGCAGCTTAGAAGACAGGGTTGACACTGAAGCTTTCTTT. Its protein is CASSLEDRVDTEAFF.

This clonotype appeared a few times. The chain combines TRBV27 with TRBJ2-7, with no clear D. The CDR3 spans 13 residues. The germline gives CDR1 MNHEY, CDR2 SMNVEV (reference sequence). V was clipped by 5 bases and J by 7 bases, with 15 bases between them. The CDR3 loop is CASSLQSVTEQYF. CDR3 DNA sequence: TGTGCCAGCAGTCTCCAGTCCGTTACTGAGCAGTACTTC.

V usage is TRBV9 and J usage is TRBJ1-2; D not certain. CDR1 SGDLS and CDR2 YYNGEE come from the germline V gene. This CDR3 has 12 residues. V shed 3 bases and J shed 2 bases, with 5 bases lying between them. The CDR3 nucleotides read TGTGCCAGCAGCGAGGCGAACTATGGCTACACCTTC. Translating it yields CASSEANYGYTF.

This clonotype was counted a few times. The V and J genes are TRBV6-6 and TRBJ2-1; the D gene could be TRBD1 or TRBD2 (6 bases each). The V gene's germline CDR1 is MNHNY and CDR2 SVGAGI (reference sequence). The CDR3 totals 14 residues. The V end was cut by 4 bases, the J end by 2 bases, with 9 bases between. The CDR3 sequence is CASSSGGTYNEQFF. As DNA, the CDR3 is TGTGCCAGCAGTTCCGGGGGCACCTACAATGAGCAGTTCTTC.

The genes are TRBV7-9 and TRBJ1-2, with D unresolved. The CDR3 has 14 residues. The germline gives CDR1 SEHNR, CDR2 FQNEAQ (reference sequence). V lost 2 bases and J 4 bases, leaving 11 bases between the germline ends. The CDR3 sequence: CASSLMGISYGYTF. The CDR3 coding sequence is TGTGCCAGCAGCTTAATGGGGATTTCCTATGGCTACACCTTC.

The V gene is TRBV7-9, the J gene TRBJ2-2; D possibly matches TRBD1 or TRBD2 (5 bases each). From germline, CDR1 is SEHNR and CDR2 FQNEAQ (reference sequence). CDR3 size: 16 residues. Deletions cut 5 bases from V and 2 bases from J, with 15 bases between. CDR3 DNA: TGTGCCAGCAGCCCCAGGGACCGCGGAAACACCGGGGAGCTGTTTTTT. This translates into CASSPRDRGNTGELFF.

This chain joins TRBV27 and TRBJ1-6; 7 bases align to TRBD1. This CDR3 contains 15 residues. V dropped 4 bases and J dropped 5; count of bases not matched to a gene: 5. CDR1 is MNHEY and CDR2 is SMNVEV in the germline V gene (reference sequence). CDR3 amino acids: CASSWTGSHNSPLHF. In DNA, the CDR3 is TGTGCCAGCAGTTGGACAGGTTCGCATAATTCACCCCTCCACTTT.